This TCR beta chain emerged from a study of OX40 agonist ivuxolimab in advanced cancers. Germline V gene sequence: CDR1 SGHTA, CDR2 FQGNSA. This CDR3 comprises 12 residues. The V end was cut by 8 bases, the J end by 9 bases, with 14 bases between. Using immunoSEQ multiplex PCR, the repertoire was profiled, and TCRdb retains in-frame clones only, with some absent. The data contain roughly 77,000 clones, around 92% of them singletons. The chain combines TRBV7-2 with TRBJ2-1; no clear D gene. The source material was CD4+ or CD8+ T cells sorted from blood, sampled in a trial of the OX40 agonist ivuxolimab. The receptor was derived from an adult with an advanced solid tumor such as melanoma, head and neck, liver or kidney cancer. The CDR3 loop reads CASLASRGEQFF. The CDR3 region has the DNA TGTGCCAGCCTGGCCTCCCGAGGTGAGCAGTTCTTC.